This T cell receptor beta chain is from a study of T cell responses to AZD1222 COVID-19 vaccine. A single count supports this clone. The ends were cut back, 0 bases at V and 2 bases at J, with 13 bases in the middle. The CDR3 extends over 16 amino acids. Germline-derived CDR1 and CDR2 are LGHDT and YNNKEL (reference sequence). Sequencing used immunoSEQ multiplex PCR; TCRdb keeps in-frame clones, though not all of them. The table shows 65,000 or so clones, with over 80% occurring only once. The sequence was obtained from an adult in good health. The J gene is TRBJ1-1, the V gene TRBV3-1 (or the pseudogene TRBV3-2); D is undetermined. Material: peripheral blood, obtained on day 0 of AZD1222 vaccination. In DNA, the CDR3 is TGTGCCAGCAGCCAAGATCCCGGGAGGCTAAACACTGAAGCTTTCTTT. Translation: CASSQDPGRLNTEAFF.